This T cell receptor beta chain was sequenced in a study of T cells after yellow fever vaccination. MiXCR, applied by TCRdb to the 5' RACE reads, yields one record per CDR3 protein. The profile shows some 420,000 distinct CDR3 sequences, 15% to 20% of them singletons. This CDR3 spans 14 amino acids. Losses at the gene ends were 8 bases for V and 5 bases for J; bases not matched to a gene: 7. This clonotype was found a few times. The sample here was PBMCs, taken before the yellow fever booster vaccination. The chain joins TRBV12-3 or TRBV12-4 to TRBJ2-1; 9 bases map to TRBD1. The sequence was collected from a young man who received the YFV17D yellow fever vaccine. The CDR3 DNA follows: TGTGCCAGCGGACTCTGGGACAGGGACAATGAGCAGTTCTTC. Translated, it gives CASGLWDRDNEQFF.